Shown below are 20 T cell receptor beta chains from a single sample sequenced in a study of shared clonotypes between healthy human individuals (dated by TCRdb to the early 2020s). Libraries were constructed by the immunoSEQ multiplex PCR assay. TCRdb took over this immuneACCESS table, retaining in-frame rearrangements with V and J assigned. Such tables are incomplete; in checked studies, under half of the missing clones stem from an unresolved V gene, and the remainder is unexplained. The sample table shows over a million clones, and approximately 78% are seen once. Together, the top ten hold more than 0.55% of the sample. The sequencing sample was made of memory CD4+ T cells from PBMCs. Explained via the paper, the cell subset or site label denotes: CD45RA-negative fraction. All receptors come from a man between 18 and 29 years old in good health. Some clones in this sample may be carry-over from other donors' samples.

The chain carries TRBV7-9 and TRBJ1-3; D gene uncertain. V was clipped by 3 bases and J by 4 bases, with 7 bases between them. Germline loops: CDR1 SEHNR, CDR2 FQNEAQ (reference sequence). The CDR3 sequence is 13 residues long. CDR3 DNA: TGTGCCAGCAGCTTCAGCCAAGGAAACACCATATATTTT. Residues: CASSFSQGNTIYF.

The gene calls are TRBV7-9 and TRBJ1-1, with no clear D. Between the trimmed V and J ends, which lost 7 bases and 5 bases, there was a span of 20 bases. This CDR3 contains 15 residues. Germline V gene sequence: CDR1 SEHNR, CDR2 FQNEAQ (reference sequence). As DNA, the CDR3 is TGTGCCAGCAAGCCCTCAATCGGAGGTCGGACTGAAGCTTTCTTT. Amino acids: CASKPSIGGRTEAFF.

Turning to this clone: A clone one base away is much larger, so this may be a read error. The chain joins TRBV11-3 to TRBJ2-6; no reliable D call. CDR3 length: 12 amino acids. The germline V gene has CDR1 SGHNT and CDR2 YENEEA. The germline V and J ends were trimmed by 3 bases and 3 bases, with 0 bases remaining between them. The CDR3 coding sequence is TGTGCCAGCAGCTTTGGGGCCAACGTCCTGACTTTC. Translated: CASSFGANVLTF.

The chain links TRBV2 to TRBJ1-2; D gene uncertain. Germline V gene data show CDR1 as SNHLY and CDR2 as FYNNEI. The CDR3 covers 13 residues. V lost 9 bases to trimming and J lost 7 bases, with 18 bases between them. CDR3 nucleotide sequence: TGTGCCAGTTTCCGGATGAGAACTGGTGGCTACACCTTC. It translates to CASFRMRTGGYTF. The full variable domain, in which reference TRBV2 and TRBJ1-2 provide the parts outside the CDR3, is EPEVTQTPSHQVTQMGQEVILRCVPISNHLYFYWYRQILGQKVEFLVSFYNNEISEKSEIFDDQFSVERPDGSNFTLKIRSTKLEDSAMYFCASFRMRTGGYTFGSGTRLTVV.

DNA of the CDR3: TGTGCCAGCAGTGACTCGGTGGGAGCTCCCTACGAGCAGTACTTC. It specifies CASSDSVGAPYEQYF. V usage is TRBV6-4 and J usage is TRBJ2-7; D perhaps matches TRBD2 (5 bases). The CDR3 is made up of 15 amino acids. V lost 0 bases and J lost 2, with 11 bases in between. CDR1 is MRHNA, CDR2 SNTAGT, per germline.

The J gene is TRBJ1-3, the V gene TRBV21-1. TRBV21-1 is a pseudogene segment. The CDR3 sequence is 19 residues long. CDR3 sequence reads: CASSKVRPRPGQKANTIYF. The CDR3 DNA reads TGTGCCAGCAGCAAAGTTCGCCCTCGGCCGGGGCAAAAGGCCAACACCATATATTTT.

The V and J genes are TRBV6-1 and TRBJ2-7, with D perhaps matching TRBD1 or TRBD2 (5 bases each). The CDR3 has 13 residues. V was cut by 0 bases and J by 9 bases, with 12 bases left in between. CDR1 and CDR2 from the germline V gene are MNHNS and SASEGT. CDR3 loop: CASSEALRGPQYF. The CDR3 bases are TGTGCCAGCAGTGAAGCGCTTCGGGGACCGCAGTACTTC.

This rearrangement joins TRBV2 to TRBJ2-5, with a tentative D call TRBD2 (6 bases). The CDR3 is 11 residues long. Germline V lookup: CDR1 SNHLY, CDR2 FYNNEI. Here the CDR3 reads CATGVSETQYF. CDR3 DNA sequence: TGTGCAACGGGAGTTTCGGAGACCCAGTACTTC.

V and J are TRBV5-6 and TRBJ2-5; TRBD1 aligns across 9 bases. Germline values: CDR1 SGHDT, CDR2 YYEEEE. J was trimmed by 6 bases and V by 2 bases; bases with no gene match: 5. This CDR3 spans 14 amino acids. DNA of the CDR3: TGTGCCAGCAGCTTACAGGGGGCTGGGAAGACCCAGTACTTC. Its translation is CASSLQGAGKTQYF.

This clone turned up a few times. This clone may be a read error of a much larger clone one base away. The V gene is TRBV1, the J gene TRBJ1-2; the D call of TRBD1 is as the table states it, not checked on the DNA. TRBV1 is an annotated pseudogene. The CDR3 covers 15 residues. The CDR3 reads CTSSQEGPAPYGYTF. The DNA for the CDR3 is TGCACCAGCAGCCAAGAGGGGCCGGCCCCCTATGGCTACACCTTC.

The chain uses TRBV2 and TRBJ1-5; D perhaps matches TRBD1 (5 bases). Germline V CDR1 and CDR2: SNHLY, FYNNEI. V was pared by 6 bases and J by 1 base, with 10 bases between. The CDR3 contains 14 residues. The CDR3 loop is CASRGELSNQPQHF. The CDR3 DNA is TGTGCCAGCAGGGGGGAGTTAAGCAATCAGCCCCAGCATTTT.

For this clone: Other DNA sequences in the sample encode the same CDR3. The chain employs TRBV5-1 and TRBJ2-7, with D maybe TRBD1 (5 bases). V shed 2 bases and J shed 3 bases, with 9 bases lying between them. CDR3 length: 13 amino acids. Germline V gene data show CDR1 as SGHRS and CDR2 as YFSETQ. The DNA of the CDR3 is TGCGCCAGCAGCTTTCAGGGAAGCTACGAGCAGTACTTC. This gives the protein CASSFQGSYEQYF.

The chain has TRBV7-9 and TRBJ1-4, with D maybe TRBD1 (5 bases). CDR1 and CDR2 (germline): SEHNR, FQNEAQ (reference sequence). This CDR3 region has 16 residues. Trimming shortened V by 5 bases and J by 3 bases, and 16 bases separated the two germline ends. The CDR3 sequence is CASSLGWGAANEKLFF. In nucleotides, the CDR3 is TGTGCCAGCAGCCTGGGTTGGGGCGCGGCTAATGAAAAACTGTTTTTT.

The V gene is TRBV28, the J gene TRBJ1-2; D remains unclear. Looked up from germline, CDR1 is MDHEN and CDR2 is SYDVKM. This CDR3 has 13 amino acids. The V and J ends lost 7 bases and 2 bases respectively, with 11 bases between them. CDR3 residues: CASKRAGNYGYTF. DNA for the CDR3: TGTGCCAGCAAACGGGCGGGCAACTATGGCTACACCTTC.

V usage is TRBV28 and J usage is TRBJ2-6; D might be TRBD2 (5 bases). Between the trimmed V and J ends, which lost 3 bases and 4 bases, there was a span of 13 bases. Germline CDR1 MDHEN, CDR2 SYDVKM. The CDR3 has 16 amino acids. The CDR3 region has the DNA TGTGCCAGCAGTTTTCCCGGGCCGGGAGGGGCCAACGTCCTGACTTTC. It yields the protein CASSFPGPGGANVLTF.

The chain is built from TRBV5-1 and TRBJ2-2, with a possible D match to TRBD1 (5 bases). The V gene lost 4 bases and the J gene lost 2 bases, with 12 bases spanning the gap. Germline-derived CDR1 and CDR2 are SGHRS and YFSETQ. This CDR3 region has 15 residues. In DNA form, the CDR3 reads TGCGCCAGCAGCCCTCCTACAGGAAACACCGGGGAGCTGTTTTTT. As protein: CASSPPTGNTGELFF.

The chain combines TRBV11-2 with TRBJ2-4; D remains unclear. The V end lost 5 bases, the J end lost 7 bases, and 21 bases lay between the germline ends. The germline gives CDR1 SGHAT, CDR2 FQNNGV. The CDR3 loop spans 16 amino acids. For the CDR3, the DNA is TGTGCCAGCAGCCGAATCGTAGACGGCATAGGGAACATTCAGTACTTC. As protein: CASSRIVDGIGNIQYF.

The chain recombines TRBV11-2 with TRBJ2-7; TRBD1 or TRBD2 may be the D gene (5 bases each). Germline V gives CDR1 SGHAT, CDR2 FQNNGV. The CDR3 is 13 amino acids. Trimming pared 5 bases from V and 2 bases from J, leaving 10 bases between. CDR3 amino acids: CASSLGPPYEQYF. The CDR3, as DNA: TGTGCCAGCAGCCTGGGACCTCCCTACGAGCAGTACTTC. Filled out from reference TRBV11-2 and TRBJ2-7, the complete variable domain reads EAGVAQSPRYKIIEKRQSVAFWCNPISGHATLYWYQQILGQGPKLLIQFQNNGVVDDSQLPKDRFSAERLKGVDSTLKIQPAKLEDSAVYLCASSLGPPYEQYFGPGTRLTVT.

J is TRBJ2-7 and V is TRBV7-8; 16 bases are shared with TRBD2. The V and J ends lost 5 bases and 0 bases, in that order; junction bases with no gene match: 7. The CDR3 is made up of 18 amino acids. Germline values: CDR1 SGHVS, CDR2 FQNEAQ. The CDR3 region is CASSRPGLAGGSSYEQYF. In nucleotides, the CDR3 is TGTGCCAGCAGCCGTCCGGGACTAGCGGGAGGGAGCTCCTACGAGCAGTACTTC. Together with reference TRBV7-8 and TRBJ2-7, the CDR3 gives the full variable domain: GAGVSQSPRYKVAKRGQDVALRCDPISGHVSLFWYQQALGQGPEFLTYFQNEAQLDKSGLPSDRFFAERPEGSVSTLKIQRTQQEDSAVYLCASSRPGLAGGSSYEQYFGPGTRLTVT.

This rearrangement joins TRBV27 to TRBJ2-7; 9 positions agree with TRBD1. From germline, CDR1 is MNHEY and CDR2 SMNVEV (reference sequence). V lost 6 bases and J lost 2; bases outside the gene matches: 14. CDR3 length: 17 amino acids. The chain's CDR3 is CASSSYPRTGEPYEQYF. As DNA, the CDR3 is TGTGCCAGCAGCTCCTACCCTCGGACAGGGGAACCCTACGAGCAGTACTTC.